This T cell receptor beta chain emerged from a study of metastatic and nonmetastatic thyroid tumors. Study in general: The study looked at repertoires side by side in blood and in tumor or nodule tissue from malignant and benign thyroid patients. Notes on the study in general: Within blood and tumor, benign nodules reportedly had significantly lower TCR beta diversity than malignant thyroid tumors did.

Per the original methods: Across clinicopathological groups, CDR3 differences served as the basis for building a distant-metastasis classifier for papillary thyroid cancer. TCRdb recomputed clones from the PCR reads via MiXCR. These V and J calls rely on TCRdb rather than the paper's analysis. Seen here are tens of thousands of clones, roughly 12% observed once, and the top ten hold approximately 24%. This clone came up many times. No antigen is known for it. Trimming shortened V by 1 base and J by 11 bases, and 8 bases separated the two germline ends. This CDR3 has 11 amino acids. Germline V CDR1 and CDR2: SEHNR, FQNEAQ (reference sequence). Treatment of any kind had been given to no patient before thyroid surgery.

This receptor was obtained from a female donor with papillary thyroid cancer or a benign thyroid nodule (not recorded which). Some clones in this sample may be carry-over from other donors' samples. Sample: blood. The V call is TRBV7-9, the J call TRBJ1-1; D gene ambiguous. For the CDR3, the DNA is TGTGCCAGCAGCTTAGAGGTTTCTGCTTTCTTT. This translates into CASSLEVSAFF.